The clone carrying this T cell receptor (beta chain) was detected once. What it binds is not known. The data originate from a study of T cells in localized non-small cell lung cancer. Findings and caveats of the study: Tumor showed lower T cell clonality than uninvolved adjacent lung, where it was highest. Appearance in adjacent lung was seen for a median approximately 60 of the top 100 tumor clones.

Germline V gene sequence: CDR1 ENHRY, CDR2 SYGVKD. V was pared by 3 bases and J by 2 bases, with 4 bases between. The CDR3 spans 12 residues. Using immunoSEQ multiplex PCR, the repertoire was profiled, and TCRdb retains in-frame clones only, with some absent. Of roughly 32,000 clones listed, approximately 85% are singletons. The sequenced sample was peripheral blood mononuclear cells, obtained before any cancer treatment. The sequence derives from a woman between 40 and 69 years old with stage III lung adenocarcinoma. The chain couples TRBV10-3 to TRBJ1-2; D is unresolved. In DNA form, the CDR3 reads TGTGCCATCAGTGACACAAACTATGGCTACACCTTC. Its protein is CAISDTNYGYTF.